One sample yielded the 17 T cell receptor beta chains listed below, sequenced in a study of blood T cell repertoires in COVID-19. The data were produced by immunoSEQ multiplex PCR, yet TCRdb's version contains in-frame clones alone and is incomplete. Altogether a few hundred thousand clones are present, approximately 90% being singletons, with the ten largest covering approximately 0.84%. The sample consisted of peripheral blood. The receptors stem from a man aged 30 to 39 with acute or convalescent COVID-19.

The chain employs TRBV29-1 and TRBJ1-5, with no clear D. CDR1 is SQVTM, CDR2 ANQGSEA, per germline. V dropped 4 bases and J dropped 3 bases, with 13 bases sitting between them. This CDR3 has 14 amino acids. This CDR3 reads CSVVSGGDNQPQHF. The CDR3 bases are TGCAGCGTTGTCTCGGGCGGGGACAATCAGCCCCAGCATTTT.

The chain couples TRBV9 to TRBJ2-3; D not resolved. V lost 1 base and J lost 7, with 7 bases in between. CDR3 length: 12 residues. The germline V gene encodes CDR1 SGDLS and CDR2 YYNGEE. The CDR3 bases are TGTGCCAGCAGCGTATCCCAAAATACGCAGTATTTT. Translation: CASSVSQNTQYF. Full variable domain (rest looked up from reference TRBV9 and TRBJ2-3): DSGVTQTPKHLITATGQRVTLRCSPRSGDLSVYWYQQSLDQGLQFLIQYYNGEERAKGNILERFSAQQFPDLHSELNLSSLELGDSALYFCASSVSQNTQYFGPGTRLTVL.

The DNA of the CDR3 is TGTGCCAGCAGCTTAAGGAGGGACAATGAGCAGTTCTTC. This codes for CASSLRRDNEQFF. This chain joins TRBV7-6 and TRBJ2-1, with D tentatively TRBD2 (6 bases). The CDR3 runs 13 residues. CDR1 is SGHVS, CDR2 FNYEAQ, per germline. V lost 2 bases and J lost 5, with 7 bases in between.

The chain recombines TRBV2 with TRBJ1-4, with D tentatively TRBD1 (5 bases). This CDR3 has 14 residues. The V gene lost 7 bases and the J gene lost 7 bases, with 16 bases spanning the gap. Germline CDR1 and CDR2: SNHLY and FYNNEI. The CDR3 DNA follows: TGTGCCAGCATGAGACAGTTAGGGTTTGAAAAACTGTTTTTT. Protein: CASMRQLGFEKLFF.

The chain employs TRBV24-1 and TRBJ2-3; the match to TRBD2 covers 12 bases. Looked up from germline, CDR1 is KGHDR and CDR2 is SFDVKD. The V gene end was trimmed by 8 bases and the J gene end by 2 bases; junction bases not matched to a gene: 13. This CDR3 has 18 residues. The CDR3 protein is CATNNTGTSGSTTDTQYF. CDR3 DNA: TGTGCCACCAATAATACCGGGACTAGCGGGTCAACCACAGATACGCAGTATTTT.

The chain links TRBV6-5 to TRBJ1-3, with a tentative D call TRBD1 (5 bases). Trimming removed 7 bases at V and 2 bases at J, with 15 bases between. CDR1 is MNHEY, CDR2 SVGAGI, per germline. CDR3 length equals 15 residues. CDR3 loop: CASIDDRNPGNTIYF. CDR3 nucleotide sequence: TGTGCCAGCATCGATGACAGAAATCCTGGAAACACCATATATTTT.

V gene TRBV11-1 combines with J gene TRBJ2-5; possibly TRBD2 for D (7 bases). The germline CDR1 and CDR2 sequences are SGHAT and FQDESV (reference sequence). This CDR3 has 13 amino acids. V gave up 4 bases and J gave up 8 bases, with 14 bases separating them. The CDR3 reads CASSYVGGGTQYF. Here the CDR3 DNA reads TGTGCCAGCAGCTACGTAGGCGGGGGCACCCAGTACTTC.

This chain links TRBV18 with TRBJ1-1, with TRBD1 identical over 8 bases. CDR1 is KGHSH, CDR2 LQKENI, per germline. Trimming cost V 6 bases and J 2 bases; bases outside gene matches: 11. This CDR3 region has 16 residues. CDR3 sequence reads: CASSERQGKGNTEAFF. The CDR3 DNA reads TGTGCCAGCTCGGAAAGACAGGGGAAGGGAAACACTGAAGCTTTCTTT.

This rearrangement joins TRBV15 to TRBJ1-1; no definite D call. The CDR3 is made up of 14 amino acids. V was trimmed by 2 bases and J by 1 base, leaving 8 bases between them. CDR1 and CDR2 (germline): LNHNV, YYDKDF (reference sequence). The CDR3 here is CATSRPGRNTEAFF. The CDR3 DNA sequence: TGTGCCACCAGCAGACCGGGTAGGAACACTGAAGCTTTCTTT.

The chain employs TRBV19 and TRBJ1-2; no definite D call. This CDR3 has 13 residues. The germline V gene encodes CDR1 LNHDA and CDR2 SQIVND (reference sequence). V was cut by 0 bases and J by 4 bases, with 6 bases left in between. The CDR3 protein is CASSIDGGYGYTF. CDR3 bases: TGTGCCAGTAGTATAGATGGAGGCTATGGCTACACCTTC.

The genes are TRBV11-3 and TRBJ1-1; no reliable D call. V was trimmed by 1 base and J by 7 bases, leaving 7 bases between them. CDR1 and CDR2 (germline): SGHNT, YENEEA. The CDR3 extends over 12 amino acids. Here the CDR3 DNA reads TGTGCCAGCAGCTTAGGGTCAGGTGAAGCTTTCTTT. It yields the protein CASSLGSGEAFF.

This clone has more than one count but fewer than ten. This chain connects TRBV2 to TRBJ2-5, with D possibly matching TRBD1 (6 bases). Deletions cut 4 bases from V and 2 bases from J, with 11 bases between. The CDR3 loop spans 14 amino acids. The germline V gene encodes CDR1 SNHLY and CDR2 FYNNEI. CDR3 residues: CASSGTVGQETQYF. The CDR3 DNA follows: TGTGCCAGCAGTGGGACAGTGGGGCAAGAGACCCAGTACTTC.

This chain connects TRBV6-4 to TRBJ1-1, with D possibly TRBD1 on 5 matching bases. Trimming removed 4 bases from V and 5 bases from J, with 11 bases in between. The germline gives CDR1 MRHNA, CDR2 SNTAGT. CDR3 length equals 13 residues. The CDR3 reads CASSGRAGTEAFF. The CDR3 DNA follows: TGTGCCAGCAGTGGTAGGGCAGGGACTGAAGCTTTCTTT.

The genes are TRBV30 and TRBJ1-6; D unresolved. The CDR3 runs to 12 residues. V lost 0 bases and J 7 bases, leaving 4 bases between the germline ends. In germline, CDR1 is GTSNPN, CDR2 SVGIG (reference sequence). This CDR3 reads CAWSVGNSPLHF. CDR3 nucleotides: TGTGCCTGGAGTGTCGGGAATTCACCCCTCCACTTT.

The V call is TRBV5-1, the J call TRBJ1-5; no firm D call. The CDR3 contains 14 residues. Germline V gene lookup returns CDR1 SGHRS and CDR2 YFSETQ. V was cut by 2 bases and J by 1 base, with 7 bases left in between. The DNA for the CDR3 is TGCGCCAGCAGCTTTGGAGACAGCAATCAGCCCCAGCATTTT. This gives the protein CASSFGDSNQPQHF.

V usage is TRBV27 and J usage is TRBJ2-7, with D perhaps TRBD1 (6 bases). Trimming shortened V by 5 bases and J by 9 bases, and 20 bases separated the two germline ends. CDR1 and CDR2 (germline): MNHEY, SMNVEV (reference sequence). The CDR3 loop spans 14 amino acids. The CDR3 DNA sequence: TGTGCCAGCAGTCCCCGGACAGACACTAATGCGCAGTACTTC. This encodes CASSPRTDTNAQYF.

This chain connects TRBV28 to TRBJ2-7, with TRBD2 as a possible D gene (6 bases). CDR3 size: 15 residues. Trimming took off 3 bases at V and 5 bases at J, with 17 bases between the two ends. Germline V gives CDR1 MDHEN, CDR2 SYDVKM. CDR3 DNA sequence: TGTGCCAGCAGTTTTGGAGGAGGGGCAGAAGACGAGCAGTACTTC. Amino acid sequence: CASSFGGGAEDEQYF.